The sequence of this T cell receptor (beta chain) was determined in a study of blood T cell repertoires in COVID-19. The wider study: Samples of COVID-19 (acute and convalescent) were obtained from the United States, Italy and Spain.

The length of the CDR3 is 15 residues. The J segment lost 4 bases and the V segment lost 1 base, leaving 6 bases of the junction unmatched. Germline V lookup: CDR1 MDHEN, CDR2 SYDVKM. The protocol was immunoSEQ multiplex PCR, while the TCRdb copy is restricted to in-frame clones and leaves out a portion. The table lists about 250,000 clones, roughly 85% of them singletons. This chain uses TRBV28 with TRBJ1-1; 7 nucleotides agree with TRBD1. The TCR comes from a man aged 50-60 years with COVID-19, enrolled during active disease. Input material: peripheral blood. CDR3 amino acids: CASSLYRKGATEAFF. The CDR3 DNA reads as TGTGCCAGCAGTTTATACCGGAAGGGGGCCACTGAAGCTTTCTTT.